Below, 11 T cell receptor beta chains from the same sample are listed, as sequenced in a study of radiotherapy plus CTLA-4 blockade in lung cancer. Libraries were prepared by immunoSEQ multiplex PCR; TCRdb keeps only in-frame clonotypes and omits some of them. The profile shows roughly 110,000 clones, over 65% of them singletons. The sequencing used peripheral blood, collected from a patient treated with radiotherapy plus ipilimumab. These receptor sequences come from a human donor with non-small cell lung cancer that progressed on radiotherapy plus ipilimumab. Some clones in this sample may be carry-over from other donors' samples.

The CDR3 loop reads CASSLVQLNSPLHF. CDR3 bases: TGTGCCAGCAGCTTGGTACAGCTTAATTCACCCCTCCACTTT. This chain connects TRBV5-5 to TRBJ1-6, with D hard to call. The CDR3 extends over 14 amino acids. V was shortened by 0 bases and J by 6 bases, with 7 bases between the two germline ends. Germline CDR1 is SGHKS and CDR2 is YYEKEE (reference sequence).

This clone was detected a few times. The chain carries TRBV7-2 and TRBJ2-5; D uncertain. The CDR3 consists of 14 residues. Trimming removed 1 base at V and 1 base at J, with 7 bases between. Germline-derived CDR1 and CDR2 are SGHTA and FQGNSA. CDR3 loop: CASSLVAIQETQYF. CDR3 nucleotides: TGTGCCAGCAGCTTAGTAGCTATCCAAGAGACCCAGTACTTC.

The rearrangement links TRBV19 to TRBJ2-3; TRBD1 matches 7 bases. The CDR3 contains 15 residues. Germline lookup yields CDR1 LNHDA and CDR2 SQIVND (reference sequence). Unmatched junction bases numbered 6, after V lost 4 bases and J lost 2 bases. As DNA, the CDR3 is TGTGCCAGTAGTAAAGGACAGGATTACACAGATACGCAGTATTTT. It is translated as CASSKGQDYTDTQYF.

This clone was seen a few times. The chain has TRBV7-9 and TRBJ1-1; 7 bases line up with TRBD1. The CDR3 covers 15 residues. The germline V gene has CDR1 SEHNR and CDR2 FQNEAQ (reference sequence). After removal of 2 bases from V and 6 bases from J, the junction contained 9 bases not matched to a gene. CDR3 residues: CASSLRGGGAAEAFF. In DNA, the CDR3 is TGTGCCAGCAGCTTAAGGGGAGGGGGCGCGGCTGAAGCTTTCTTT.

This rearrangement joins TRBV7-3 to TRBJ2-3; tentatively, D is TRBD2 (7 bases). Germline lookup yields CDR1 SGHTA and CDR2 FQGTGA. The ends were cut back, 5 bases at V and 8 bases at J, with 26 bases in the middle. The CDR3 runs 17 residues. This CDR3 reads CASSPKGGNHGRGTQYF. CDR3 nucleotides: TGTGCCAGCAGCCCGAAGGGGGGGAACCATGGCAGGGGTACGCAGTATTTT. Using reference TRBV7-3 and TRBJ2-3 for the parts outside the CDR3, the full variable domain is GAGVSQTPSNKVTEKGKYVELRCDPISGHTALYWYRQSLGQGPEFLIYFQGTGAADDSGLPNDRFFAVRPEGSVSTLKIQRTERGDSAVYLCASSPKGGNHGRGTQYFGPGTRLTVL.

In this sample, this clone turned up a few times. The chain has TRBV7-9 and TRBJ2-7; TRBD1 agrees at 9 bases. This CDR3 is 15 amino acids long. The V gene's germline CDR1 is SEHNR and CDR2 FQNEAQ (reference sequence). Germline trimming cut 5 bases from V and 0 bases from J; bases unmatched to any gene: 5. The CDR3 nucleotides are TGTGCCAGCAGCCGGGGACAGGGATACTCCTACGAGCAGTACTTC. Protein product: CASSRGQGYSYEQYF.

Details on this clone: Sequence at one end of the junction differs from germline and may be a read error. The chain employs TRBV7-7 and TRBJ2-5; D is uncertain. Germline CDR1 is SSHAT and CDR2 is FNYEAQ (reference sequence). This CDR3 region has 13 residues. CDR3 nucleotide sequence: TGTGCTAGCAGCTTAGATCTAAGGGAGACCCAGTACTTC. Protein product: CASSLDLRETQYF. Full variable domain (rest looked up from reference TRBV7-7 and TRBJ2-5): GAGVSQSPRYKVTKRGQDVTLRCDPISSHATLYWYQQALGQGPEFLTYFNYEAQPDKSGLPSDRFSAERPEGSISTLTIQRTEQRDSAMYRCASSLDLRETQYFGPGTRLLVL.

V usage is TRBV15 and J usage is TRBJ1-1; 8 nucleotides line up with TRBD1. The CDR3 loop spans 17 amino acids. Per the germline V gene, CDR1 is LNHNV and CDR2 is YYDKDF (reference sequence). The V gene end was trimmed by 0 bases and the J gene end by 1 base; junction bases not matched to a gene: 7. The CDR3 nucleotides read TGTGCCACCAGCAGAGATTTTCCCGACAGGGGGAACACTGAAGCTTTCTTT. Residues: CATSRDFPDRGNTEAFF. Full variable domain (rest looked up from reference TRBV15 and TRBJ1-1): DAMVIQNPRYQVTQFGKPVTLSCSQTLNHNVMYWYQQKSSQAPKLLFHYYDKDFNNEADTPDNFQSRRPNTSFCFLDIRSPGLGDTAMYLCATSRDFPDRGNTEAFFGQGTRLTVV.

CDR3 DNA sequence: TGTGCCTGGAGGTTTCATATTTCGACTGAAGCTTTCTTT. Translation: CAWRFHISTEAFF. V and J are TRBV30 and TRBJ1-1; D gene uncertain. V lost 3 bases and J lost 5, with 13 bases in between. The CDR3 length is 13 residues. Germline V gives CDR1 GTSNPN, CDR2 SVGIG (reference sequence).

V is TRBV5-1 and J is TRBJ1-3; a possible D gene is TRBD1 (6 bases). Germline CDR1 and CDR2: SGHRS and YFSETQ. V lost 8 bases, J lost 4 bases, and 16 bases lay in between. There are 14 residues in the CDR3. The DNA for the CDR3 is TGCGCCAGTGAGTATACAGGGAGCGGAAACACCATATATTTT. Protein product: CASEYTGSGNTIYF.

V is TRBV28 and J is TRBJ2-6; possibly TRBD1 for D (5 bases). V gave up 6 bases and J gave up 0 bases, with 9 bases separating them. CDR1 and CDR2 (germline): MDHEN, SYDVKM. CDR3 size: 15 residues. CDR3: CASRDMSSGANVLTF. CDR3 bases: TGTGCCAGCAGGGACATGAGCTCTGGGGCCAACGTCCTGACTTTC.